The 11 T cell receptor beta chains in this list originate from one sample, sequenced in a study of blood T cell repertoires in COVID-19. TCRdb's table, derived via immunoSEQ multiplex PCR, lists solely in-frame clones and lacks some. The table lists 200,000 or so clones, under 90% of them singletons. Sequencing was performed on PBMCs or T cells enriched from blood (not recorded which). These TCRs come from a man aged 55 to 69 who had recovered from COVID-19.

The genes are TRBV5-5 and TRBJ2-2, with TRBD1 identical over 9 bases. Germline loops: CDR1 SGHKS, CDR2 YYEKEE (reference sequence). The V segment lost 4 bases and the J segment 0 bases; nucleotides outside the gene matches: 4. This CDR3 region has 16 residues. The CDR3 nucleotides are TGTGCCAGCAGCGCCGGGACAGGGTCGAACACCGGGGAGCTGTTTTTT. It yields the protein CASSAGTGSNTGELFF.

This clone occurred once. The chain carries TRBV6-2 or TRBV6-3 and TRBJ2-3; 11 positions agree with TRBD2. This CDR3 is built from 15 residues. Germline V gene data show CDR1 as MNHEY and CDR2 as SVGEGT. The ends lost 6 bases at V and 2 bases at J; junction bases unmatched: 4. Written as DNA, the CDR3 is TGTGCCAGCAGCCAGGGACTAGCGGTCACAGATACGCAGTATTTT. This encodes CASSQGLAVTDTQYF.

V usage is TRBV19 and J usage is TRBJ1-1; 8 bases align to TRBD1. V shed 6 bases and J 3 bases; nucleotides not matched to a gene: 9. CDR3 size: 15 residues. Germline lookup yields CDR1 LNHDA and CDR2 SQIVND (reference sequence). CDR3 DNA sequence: TGTGCCAGTAGGGGCCGGGACAGGAATCACACTGAAGCTTTCTTT. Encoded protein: CASRGRDRNHTEAFF.

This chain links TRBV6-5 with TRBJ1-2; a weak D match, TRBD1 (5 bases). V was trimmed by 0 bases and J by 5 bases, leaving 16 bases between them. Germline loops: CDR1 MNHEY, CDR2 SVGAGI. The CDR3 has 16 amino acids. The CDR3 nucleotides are TGTGCCAGCAGTTACTCGGAAGTACCCTCAGGGTATGGCTACACCTTC. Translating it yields CASSYSEVPSGYGYTF.

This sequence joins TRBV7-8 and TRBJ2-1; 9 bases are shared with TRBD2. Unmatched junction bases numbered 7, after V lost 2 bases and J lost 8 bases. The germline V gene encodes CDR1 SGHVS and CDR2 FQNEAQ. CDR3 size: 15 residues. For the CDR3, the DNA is TGTGCCAGCAGCTTAAGGGCGGGGGGGCCAGATGAGCAGTTCTTC. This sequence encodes CASSLRAGGPDEQFF.

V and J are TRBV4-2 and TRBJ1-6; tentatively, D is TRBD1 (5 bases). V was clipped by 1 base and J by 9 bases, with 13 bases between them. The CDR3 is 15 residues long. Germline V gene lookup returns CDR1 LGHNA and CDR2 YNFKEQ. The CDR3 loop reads CASSQGQRQGSPLHF. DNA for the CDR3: TGTGCCAGCAGCCAAGGGCAGAGGCAGGGTTCACCCCTCCACTTT.

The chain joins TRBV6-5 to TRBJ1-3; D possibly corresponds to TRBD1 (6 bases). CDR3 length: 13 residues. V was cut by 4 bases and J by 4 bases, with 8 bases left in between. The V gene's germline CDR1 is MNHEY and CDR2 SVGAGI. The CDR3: CASSSRGGNTIYF. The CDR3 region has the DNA TGTGCCAGCAGTTCCAGGGGAGGAAACACCATATATTTT.

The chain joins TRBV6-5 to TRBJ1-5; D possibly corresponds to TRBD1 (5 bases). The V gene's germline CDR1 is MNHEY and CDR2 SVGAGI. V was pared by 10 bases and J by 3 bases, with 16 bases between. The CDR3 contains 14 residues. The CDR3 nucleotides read TGTGCCATCCGGACTGGGGGGACCAATCAGCCCCAGCATTTT. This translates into CAIRTGGTNQPQHF.

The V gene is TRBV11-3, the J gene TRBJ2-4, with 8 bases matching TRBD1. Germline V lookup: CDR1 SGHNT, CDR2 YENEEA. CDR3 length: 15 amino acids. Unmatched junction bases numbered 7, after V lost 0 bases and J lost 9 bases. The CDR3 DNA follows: TGTGCCAGCAGCTTAGATGGACAGGGTCGAGGCATTCAGTACTTC. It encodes CASSLDGQGRGIQYF.

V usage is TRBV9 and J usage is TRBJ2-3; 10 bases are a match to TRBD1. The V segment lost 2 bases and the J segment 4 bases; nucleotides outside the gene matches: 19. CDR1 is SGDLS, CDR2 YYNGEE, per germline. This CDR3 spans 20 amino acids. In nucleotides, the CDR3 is TGTGCCAGCAGCGTCAGGGCGTCCTTAGTTGGGACAGGGGTTGCAGATACGCAGTATTTT. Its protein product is CASSVRASLVGTGVADTQYF.

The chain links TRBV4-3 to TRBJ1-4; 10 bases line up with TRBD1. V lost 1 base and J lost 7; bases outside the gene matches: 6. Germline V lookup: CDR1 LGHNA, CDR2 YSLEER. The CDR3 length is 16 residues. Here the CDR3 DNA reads TGCGCCAGCAGCCAAGGCGACAGGGGGCGCTTTGAAAAACTGTTTTTT. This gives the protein CASSQGDRGRFEKLFF.